Reported below is one T cell receptor (beta chain). The antigen remains undetermined. Bulk TCR libraries were made with methods that had been previously described and with listed TCR primers. MiXCR was run by TCRdb on the PCR reads, yielding one entry per CDR3 protein. The sample holds 90,000 to 120,000 distinct CDR3 sequences, roughly 38% seen once. The data originate from a study of molecular identifiers for immune sequencing clone quantification. Whole-study results and caveats: Over 99% of effector molecules, but under 1% in naive cells, were held by clones with more than 20 RNA copies.

Naive CD8 T cells underwent sorting with the CD8+CD4-CCR7+CD45RA+ definition. Trimming stripped 0 bases from V and 6 bases from J, with 15 bases between. Germline-derived CDR1 and CDR2 are LGHNA and YSLEER. The length of the CDR3 is 16 residues. Sequences were obtained from naive CD8+ T cells from blood, with Jurkat cell RNA spiked in. Subset defined: FACS-sorted CD8+CD4-CCR7+CD45RA+ naive T cells. The sequence was obtained from a human donor in good health. Some libraries in this study had Jurkat cell RNA spiked in. The rearrangement links TRBV4-3 to TRBJ2-4, with D tentatively TRBD2 (5 bases). DNA of the CDR3: TGCGCCAGCAGCCAAGATTCGGGGTCAATAGGAAACATTCAGTACTTC. It codes for CASSQDSGSIGNIQYF.